The present T cell receptor (beta chain) was sequenced within a study of blood T cells in healthy people across ages. With V trimmed by 1 base and J by 6 bases, 6 bases remained unmatched. CDR1 and CDR2 from the germline V gene are MNHEY and SMNVEV (reference sequence). CDR3 length equals 15 residues. This clonotype showed up just a few times. Alongside a J-beta primer mix, a sample-barcoded 5' primer served in a second PCR lasting 7 to 11 cycles. The yield of each sample was at least 2.5 million CDR3-containing paired-end reads. MiXCR, run by TCRdb on the 5' RACE reads, gives a single entry per CDR3 protein. The data show 1.6 million or so distinct CDR3 sequences, with 30% to 35% seen just once and 11% held by the top ten.

This chain links TRBV27 with TRBJ2-3, with 8 bases that match TRBD1. The sequencing sample was made of blood. The receptor was isolated from a woman aged 25 to 39 in good health. The CDR3 reads CASSLWGQVGDTQYF. The CDR3 coding sequence is TGTGCCAGCAGTTTATGGGGACAGGTGGGGGATACGCAGTATTTT.